This note documents a single T cell receptor (beta chain) sequence. Clones were sequenced by immunoSEQ multiplex PCR, and TCRdb holds only the in-frame ones, with some missing. This sample has under 5,000 clones; 65% to 85% occur once, and the top ten carry about 12%. This record comes from a study of CD39 and CD103 CD8 tumor-infiltrating T cells. Trimming shortened V by 3 bases and J by 3 bases, and 12 bases separated the two germline ends. Germline V lookup: CDR1 LNHNV, CDR2 YYDKDF (reference sequence). The CDR3 is 16 residues long. The sequence was collected from a human donor with head and neck squamous cell carcinoma. Material for sequencing was CD8+ T cells sorted from blood. Subset noted: total memory CD8 T cells (CD45RA-CCR7+/-) from blood or uninvolved lymph node. This chain links TRBV15 with TRBJ2-6, with D perhaps TRBD1 (6 bases). In DNA form, the CDR3 reads TGTGCCACCAGCAGTTCCAGGGGCGGTGGGGCCAACGTCCTGACTTTC. It encodes CATSSSRGGGANVLTF.